These 22 T cell receptor beta chains were sequenced from one sample in a study of T cell responses to AZD1222 COVID-19 vaccine. Using immunoSEQ multiplex PCR, the repertoire was profiled, and TCRdb retains in-frame clones only, with some absent. Of 150,000 or so clones listed, over 75% are singletons. Specimen: peripheral blood, collected on day 0 of AZD1222 vaccination. The source of these receptors is an adult in good health.

V gene TRBV6-5 combines with J gene TRBJ1-1; D may be TRBD1 (5 bases). V dropped 5 bases and J dropped 4 bases, with 17 bases sitting between them. The CDR3 runs 15 residues. Per the germline V gene, CDR1 is MNHEY and CDR2 is SVGAGI. The CDR3 sequence: CASSRRPRGGTEAFF. The CDR3 DNA sequence: TGTGCCAGCAGTCGACGCCCTAGGGGCGGCACTGAAGCTTTCTTT.

The V gene is TRBV5-4, the J gene TRBJ1-5; the match to TRBD1 covers 10 bases. CDR3 length equals 14 residues. The germline V gene has CDR1 SGHNT and CDR2 YYREEE (reference sequence). After removal of 4 bases from V and 5 bases from J, the junction contained 3 bases not matched to a gene. The CDR3 DNA sequence: TGTGCCAGCAGCGACGGACAGGGGGATCAGCCCCAGCATTTT. As protein: CASSDGQGDQPQHF.

The gene calls are TRBV6-5 and TRBJ1-1, with D perhaps matching TRBD1 (6 bases). With 4 bases removed from V and 1 base from J, the gap between germline ends came to 7 bases. Germline CDR1 reads MNHEY; CDR2 reads SVGAGI. The CDR3 has 13 residues. This CDR3 is CASSLTGNTEAFF. CDR3 nucleotides: TGTGCCAGCAGTTTGACAGGGAACACTGAAGCTTTCTTT.

The chain uses TRBV4-1 and TRBJ1-6; the match to TRBD1 covers 11 bases. V trimming: 0 bases; J trimming: 7 bases; junction bases outside the gene matches: 8. CDR3 length equals 18 residues. Germline lookup yields CDR1 MGHRA and CDR2 YSYEKL. CDR3 sequence (DNA): TGCGCCAGCAGCCAAGATGCGTGGACAGGGGGCCGGAATTCACCCCTCCACTTT. This codes for CASSQDAWTGGRNSPLHF.

The V gene is TRBV7-2, the J gene TRBJ2-5; tentatively, D is TRBD1 (6 bases). The V end lost 1 base, the J end lost 4 bases, and 13 bases lay between the germline ends. This CDR3 has 15 residues. CDR1 and CDR2 from the germline V gene are SGHTA and FQGNSA. CDR3 DNA sequence: TGTGCCAGCAGCTTAGATAGGGGGAGCGGAGAGACCCAGTACTTC. Translated, it gives CASSLDRGSGETQYF.

This chain joins TRBV18 and TRBJ1-1, with TRBD1 as a possible D gene (5 bases). This CDR3 has 17 residues. Trimming shortened V by 3 bases and J by 4 bases, and 21 bases separated the two germline ends. Looked up from germline, CDR1 is KGHSH and CDR2 is LQKENI. As DNA, the CDR3 is TGTGCCAGCTCACCCCTCAGTCAAAGTGGGCAGGGCACTGAAGCTTTCTTT. Translated: CASSPLSQSGQGTEAFF.

The gene calls are TRBV4-2 and TRBJ1-2; D possibly corresponds to TRBD1 (6 bases). Germline CDR1 is LGHNA and CDR2 is YNFKEQ. V was cut by 0 bases and J by 4 bases, with 15 bases left in between. The CDR3 contains 16 residues. CDR3 amino acids: CASSQDDPTGIYGYTF. Here the CDR3 DNA reads TGTGCCAGCAGCCAAGATGACCCTACAGGGATCTATGGCTACACCTTC.

This clone was seen a few times. The CDR3 coding sequence is TGCGCCAGCAGCTTGGTTGGTGGGAAGGGGGCTGGCAATGAGCAGTTCTTC. Translating gives CASSLVGGKGAGNEQFF. This sequence joins TRBV5-1 and TRBJ2-1; 7 bases line up with TRBD1. Germline values: CDR1 SGHRS, CDR2 YFSETQ. Trimming took 0 bases from V and 6 from J; bases not matched to a gene: 12. The length of the CDR3 is 17 residues.

J is TRBJ2-7 and V is TRBV11-2; D might be TRBD2 (6 bases). From germline, CDR1 is SGHAT and CDR2 FQNNGV. The CDR3 contains 17 residues. V shed 0 bases and J shed 0 bases, with 15 bases lying between them. The CDR3 spells CASSLDAGHSFSYEQYF. The CDR3 DNA sequence: TGTGCCAGCAGCTTAGACGCGGGGCACTCCTTCTCCTACGAGCAGTACTTC.

This chain joins TRBV25-1 and TRBJ1-1; the D gene is possibly TRBD1 (6 bases). Germline CDR1 and CDR2: MGHDK and SYGVNS. With 1 base removed from V and 5 bases from J, the gap between germline ends came to 14 bases. CDR3 length equals 15 residues. DNA of the CDR3: TGTGCCAGCAGTGAATTGACGGGGGCGTGGACTGAAGCTTTCTTT. Translating it yields CASSELTGAWTEAFF.

In its sample, this clone was seen once. The genes are TRBV7-2 and TRBJ2-1; maybe TRBD1 (6 bases). This CDR3 is 17 amino acids long. V was clipped by 5 bases and J by 8 bases, with 25 bases between them. Germline assignment: CDR1 SGHTA and CDR2 FQGNSA. Here the CDR3 reads CASSVTPWGQKEDEQFF. The CDR3 nucleotides are TGTGCCAGCAGCGTGACCCCATGGGGACAAAAAGAGGATGAGCAGTTCTTC. Full variable domain (rest looked up from reference TRBV7-2 and TRBJ2-1): GAGVSQSPSNKVTEKGKDVELRCDPISGHTALYWYRQSLGQGLEFLIYFQGNSAPDKSGLPSDRFSAERTGGSVSTLTIQRTQQEDSAVYLCASSVTPWGQKEDEQFFGPGTRLTVL.

The chain combines TRBV6-5 with TRBJ1-6; a weak D match, TRBD1 (6 bases). CDR1 is MNHEY and CDR2 is SVGAGI in the germline V gene. This CDR3 is 13 amino acids long. The germline V and J ends were trimmed by 4 bases and 13 bases, with 14 bases remaining between them. The CDR3 sequence: CASSFQGMSPLHF. The CDR3 DNA sequence: TGTGCCAGCAGTTTTCAGGGGATGAGCCCCCTCCACTTT.

The chain carries TRBV18 and TRBJ1-3; a weak D match, TRBD1 (6 bases). Trimming pared 2 bases from V and 4 bases from J, leaving 12 bases between. The germline V gene encodes CDR1 KGHSH and CDR2 LQKENI. CDR3 length: 15 residues. CDR3 in DNA: TGTGCCAGCTCACCAGGTCGGGGGCCCGGAAACACCATATATTTT. Amino acids: CASSPGRGPGNTIYF.

V usage is TRBV10-1 and J usage is TRBJ2-7; D could derive from TRBD1 or TRBD2 (5 bases each). The CDR3 totals 13 residues. Germline CDR1 WNHNN, CDR2 SYGVQD (reference sequence). The V end was cut by 7 bases, the J end by 5 bases, with 15 bases between. CDR3 DNA sequence: TGCGCCAGCAACCCTAGAAGGGGAGACGAGCAGTACTTC. Protein product: CASNPRRGDEQYF.

The CDR3 loop reads CASSYIAGGNQPQHF. The CDR3 DNA reads as TGTGCCAGCAGTTACATCGCAGGGGGCAATCAGCCCCAGCATTTT. The chain is built from TRBV6-2 or TRBV6-3 and TRBJ1-5, with D possibly matching TRBD1 (6 bases). Germline V gene lookup returns CDR1 MNHEY and CDR2 SVGEGT. The V end lost 2 bases, the J end lost 2 bases, and 10 bases lay between the germline ends. The CDR3 totals 15 residues.

This CDR3 reads CASSWDLKETQYF. The DNA of the CDR3 is TGCGCCAGCAGCTGGGACCTAAAAGAGACCCAGTACTTC. The V and J genes are TRBV5-1 and TRBJ2-5; D may match TRBD1 or TRBD2 (5 bases each). The germline gives CDR1 SGHRS, CDR2 YFSETQ. The ends were cut back, 3 bases at V and 3 bases at J, with 9 bases in the middle. The CDR3 has 13 residues. The whole variable domain, remainder taken from reference TRBV5-1 and TRBJ2-5, is KAGVTQTPRYLIKTRGQQVTLSCSPISGHRSVSWYQQTPGQGLQFLFEYFSETQRNKGNFPGRFSGRQFSNSRSEMNVSTLELGDSALYLCASSWDLKETQYFGPGTRLLVL.

The chain carries TRBV24-1 and TRBJ1-1; D ambiguous. From germline, CDR1 is KGHDR and CDR2 SFDVKD. Between the trimmed V and J ends, which lost 4 bases and 6 bases, there was a span of 8 bases. This CDR3 is built from 12 residues. The CDR3 DNA is TGTGCCACCAGTGACGGAGGGTCTGAAGCTTTCTTT. Amino acids: CATSDGGSEAFF.

The DNA for the CDR3 is TGTGCCAGCAGCCAAGACGCGACAGGGGCCTACGAGCAGTACTTC. Translated: CASSQDATGAYEQYF. The chain links TRBV3-1 (or the pseudogene TRBV3-2) to TRBJ2-7; TRBD1 agrees at 8 bases. The CDR3 is 15 residues long. The J segment lost 2 bases and the V segment lost 0 bases, leaving 3 bases of the junction unmatched. Germline lookup yields CDR1 LGHDT and CDR2 YNNKEL (reference sequence).

The chain joins TRBV7-8 to TRBJ2-4; D is possibly TRBD1 or TRBD2 (6 bases each). The CDR3 contains 15 residues. The V end lost 4 bases, the J end lost 3 bases, and 13 bases lay between the germline ends. The germline V gene has CDR1 SGHVS and CDR2 FQNEAQ. The CDR3 loop reads CASSSGGTFKNIQYF. The CDR3 DNA is TGTGCCAGCAGCTCGGGCGGGACATTCAAAAACATTCAGTACTTC.

This chain joins TRBV25-1 and TRBJ1-1; perhaps TRBD1 as D (5 bases). Germline V gene data show CDR1 as MGHDK and CDR2 as SYGVNS. The CDR3 totals 14 residues. V was clipped by 4 bases and J by 1 base, with 10 bases between them. The CDR3 protein is CASSGIGTNTEAFF. As DNA, the CDR3 is TGTGCCAGCAGTGGGATTGGGACGAACACTGAAGCTTTCTTT.

This chain connects TRBV28 to TRBJ1-2; D unclear. Germline CDR1 is MDHEN and CDR2 is SYDVKM. V lost 6 bases and J lost 4, with 12 bases in between. The CDR3 covers 13 residues. The CDR3 DNA reads TGTGCCAGCAGGGAGGGAGGCCTCTATGGCTACACCTTC. Residues: CASREGGLYGYTF.

J is TRBJ1-6 and V is TRBV5-1; possible D gene TRBD1, 6 bases. The CDR3 spans 15 residues. Trimming left V 3 bases short and J 6 bases short, with 13 bases between. CDR1 and CDR2 (germline): SGHRS, YFSETQ. For the CDR3, the DNA is TGCGCCAGCAGCTCCGAAACAGGGCGTAATTCACCCCTCCACTTT. Its translation is CASSSETGRNSPLHF. Together with reference TRBV5-1 and TRBJ1-6, the CDR3 gives the full variable domain: KAGVTQTPRYLIKTRGQQVTLSCSPISGHRSVSWYQQTPGQGLQFLFEYFSETQRNKGNFPGRFSGRQFSNSRSEMNVSTLELGDSALYLCASSSETGRNSPLHFGNGTRLTVT.